This TCR beta chain was sequenced for a study of blood T cells in healthy people across ages. Points from the study as a whole: Older age went with lower TCR beta diversity per million T cells, in a roughly linear way.

Samples each yielded at least 6 micrograms of total RNA. Primers used in a second PCR of about 6 to 11 cycles were a sample-barcoded 5' primer and a J-beta primer mix. TCRdb reprocessed the 5' RACE reads via MiXCR and lists one record per CDR3 protein. The table shows 270,000 or so distinct CDR3 sequences, with 25% to 30% occurring only once. This clonotype was detected a few times. The target antigen is unknown. With V trimmed by 4 bases and J by 1 base, 11 bases remained unmatched. This CDR3 contains 19 residues. CDR1 MNHNS and CDR2 SASEGT come from the germline V gene. V usage is TRBV6-1 and J usage is TRBJ2-4, with 12 bases that match TRBD2. Sequencing was performed on blood. This receptor was identified in a woman in her sixties or seventies in good health. CDR3 residues: CASSGQTSGSKGAKNIQYF. CDR3 coding DNA: TGTGCCAGCAGTGGCCAGACTAGCGGGAGTAAGGGGGCCAAAAACATTCAGTACTTC.